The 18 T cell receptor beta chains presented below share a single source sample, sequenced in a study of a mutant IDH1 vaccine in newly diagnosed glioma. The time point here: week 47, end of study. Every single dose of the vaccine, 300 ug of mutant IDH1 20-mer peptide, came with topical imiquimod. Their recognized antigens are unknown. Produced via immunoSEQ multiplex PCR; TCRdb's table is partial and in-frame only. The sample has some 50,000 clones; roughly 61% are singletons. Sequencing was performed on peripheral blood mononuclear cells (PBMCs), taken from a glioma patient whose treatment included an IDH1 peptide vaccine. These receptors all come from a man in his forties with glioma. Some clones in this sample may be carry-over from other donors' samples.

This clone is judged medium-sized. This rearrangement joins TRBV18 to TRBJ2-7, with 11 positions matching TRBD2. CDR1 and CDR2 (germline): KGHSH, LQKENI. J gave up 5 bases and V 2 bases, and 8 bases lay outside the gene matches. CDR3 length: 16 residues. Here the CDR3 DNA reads TGTGCCAGCTCACCAGGGGCTAGCGGGGGGATTAACGAGCAGTACTTC. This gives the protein CASSPGASGGINEQYF.

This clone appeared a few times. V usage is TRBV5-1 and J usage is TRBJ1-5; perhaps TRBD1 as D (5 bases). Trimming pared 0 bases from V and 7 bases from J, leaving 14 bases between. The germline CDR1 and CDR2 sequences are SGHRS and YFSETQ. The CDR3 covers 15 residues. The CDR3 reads CASSLDGAVGQPQHF. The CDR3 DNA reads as TGCGCCAGCAGCTTGGACGGGGCCGTGGGGCAGCCCCAGCATTTT.

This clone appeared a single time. CDR3 sequence reads: CASSPDSPHNSPLHF. Written as DNA, the CDR3 is TGTGCCAGCTCACCCGACTCTCCCCATAATTCACCCCTCCACTTT. The chain recombines TRBV18 with TRBJ1-6; no definite D call. V was clipped by 3 bases and J by 5 bases, with 11 bases between them. There are 15 residues in the CDR3. Germline CDR1 is KGHSH and CDR2 is LQKENI.

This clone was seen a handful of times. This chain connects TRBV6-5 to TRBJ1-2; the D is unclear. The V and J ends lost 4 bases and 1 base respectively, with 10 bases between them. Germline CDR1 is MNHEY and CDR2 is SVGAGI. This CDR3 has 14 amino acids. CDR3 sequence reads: CASSWAVSNYGYTF. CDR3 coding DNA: TGTGCCAGCAGTTGGGCGGTCAGTAACTATGGCTACACCTTC.

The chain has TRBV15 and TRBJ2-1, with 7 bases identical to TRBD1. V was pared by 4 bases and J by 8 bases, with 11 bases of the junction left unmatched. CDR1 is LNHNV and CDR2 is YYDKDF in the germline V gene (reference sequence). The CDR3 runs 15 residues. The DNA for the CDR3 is TGTGCCACCAGCACAACCAGACAGGGAGTCCATGAGCAGTTCTTC. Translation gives CATSTTRQGVHEQFF.

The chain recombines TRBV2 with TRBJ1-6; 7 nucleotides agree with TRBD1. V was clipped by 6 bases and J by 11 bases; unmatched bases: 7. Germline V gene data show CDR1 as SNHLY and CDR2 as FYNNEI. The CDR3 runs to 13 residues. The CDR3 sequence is CASRPTGMAPLHF. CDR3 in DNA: TGTGCCAGCAGACCGACAGGGATGGCACCCCTCCACTTT.

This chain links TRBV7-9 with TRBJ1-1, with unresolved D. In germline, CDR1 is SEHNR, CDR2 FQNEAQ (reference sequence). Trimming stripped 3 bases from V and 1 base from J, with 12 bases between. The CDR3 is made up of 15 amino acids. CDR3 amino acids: CASSFLEGRNTEAFF. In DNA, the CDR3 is TGTGCCAGCAGCTTCCTCGAGGGTCGGAACACTGAAGCTTTCTTT. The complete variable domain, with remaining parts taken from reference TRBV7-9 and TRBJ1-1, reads DTGVSQNPRHKITKRGQNVTFRCDPISEHNRLYWYRQTLGQGPEFLTYFQNEAQLEKSRLLSDRFSAERPKGSFSTLEIQRTEQGDSAMYLCASSFLEGRNTEAFFGQGTRLTVV.

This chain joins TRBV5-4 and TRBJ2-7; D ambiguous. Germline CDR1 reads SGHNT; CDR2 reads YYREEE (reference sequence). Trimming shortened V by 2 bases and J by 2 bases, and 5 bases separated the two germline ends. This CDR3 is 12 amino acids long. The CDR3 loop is CASSFGTYEQYF. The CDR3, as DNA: TGTGCCAGCAGCTTCGGAACCTACGAGCAGTACTTC.

The CDR3 loop is CSASREDLTFF. Here the CDR3 DNA reads TGCAGTGCTAGTAGGGAGGACCTAACTTTCTTT. This chain uses TRBV20-1 with TRBJ1-1; D is undetermined. CDR3 length: 11 residues. Looked up from germline, CDR1 is DFQATT and CDR2 is SNEGSKA (reference sequence). The V end lost 3 bases, the J end lost 12 bases, and 14 bases lay between the germline ends.

For the CDR3, the DNA is TGCGCCAGCAGCCAAGAGAATCAGGCAGGGAACGAGCAGTTCTTC. As protein: CASSQENQAGNEQFF. The chain recombines TRBV4-1 with TRBJ2-1; TRBD1 is a possible D gene (5 bases). The germline CDR1 and CDR2 sequences are MGHRA and YSYEKL. The V gene lost 0 bases and the J gene lost 10 bases, with 16 bases spanning the gap. The CDR3 spans 15 residues.

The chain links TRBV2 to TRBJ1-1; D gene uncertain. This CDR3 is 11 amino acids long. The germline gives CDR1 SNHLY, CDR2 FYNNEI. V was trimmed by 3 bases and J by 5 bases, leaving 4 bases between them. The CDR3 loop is CASSEETEAFF. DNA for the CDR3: TGTGCCAGCAGTGAGGAGACTGAAGCTTTCTTT.

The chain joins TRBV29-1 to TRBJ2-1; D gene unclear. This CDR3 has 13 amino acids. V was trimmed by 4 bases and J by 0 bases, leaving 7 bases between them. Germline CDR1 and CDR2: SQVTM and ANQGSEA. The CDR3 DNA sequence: TGCAGCGTTGTGTGGGGCTCCTACAATGAGCAGTTCTTC. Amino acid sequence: CSVVWGSYNEQFF.

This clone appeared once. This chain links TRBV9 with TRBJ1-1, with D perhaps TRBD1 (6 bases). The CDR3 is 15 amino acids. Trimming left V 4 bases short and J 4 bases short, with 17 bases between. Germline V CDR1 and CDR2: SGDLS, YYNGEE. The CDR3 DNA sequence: TGTGCCAGCAGCCCAGGGGCAGGTAAAGGCACTGAAGCTTTCTTT. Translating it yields CASSPGAGKGTEAFF.

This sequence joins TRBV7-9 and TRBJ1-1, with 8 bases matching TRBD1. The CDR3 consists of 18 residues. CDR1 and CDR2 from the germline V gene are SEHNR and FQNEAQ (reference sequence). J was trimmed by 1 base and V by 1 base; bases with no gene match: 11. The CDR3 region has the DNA TGTGCCAGCAGCTTAGATCAAGGCTGGACAGGGTGGAACACTGAAGCTTTCTTT. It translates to CASSLDQGWTGWNTEAFF. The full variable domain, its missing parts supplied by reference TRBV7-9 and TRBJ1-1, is DTGVSQNPRHKITKRGQNVTFRCDPISEHNRLYWYRQTLGQGPEFLTYFQNEAQLEKSRLLSDRFSAERPKGSFSTLEIQRTEQGDSAMYLCASSLDQGWTGWNTEAFFGQGTRLTVV.

CDR3 protein: CASSLNGALGETQYF. The CDR3 coding sequence is TGTGCCAGCAGCTTAAACGGGGCCCTCGGAGAGACCCAGTACTTC. The V gene is TRBV7-9, the J gene TRBJ2-5; D is tentatively TRBD1 or TRBD2 (5 bases each). V lost 2 bases and J lost 4, with 14 bases in between. CDR1 SEHNR and CDR2 FQNEAQ come from the germline V gene (reference sequence). This CDR3 spans 15 amino acids.

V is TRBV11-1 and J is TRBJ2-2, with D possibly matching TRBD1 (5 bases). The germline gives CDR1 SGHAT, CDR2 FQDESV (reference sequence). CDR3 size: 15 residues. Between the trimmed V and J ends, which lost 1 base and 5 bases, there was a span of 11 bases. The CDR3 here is CASSLGQGWTGELFF. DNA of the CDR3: TGTGCCAGCAGCTTAGGGCAGGGATGGACCGGGGAGCTGTTTTTT.

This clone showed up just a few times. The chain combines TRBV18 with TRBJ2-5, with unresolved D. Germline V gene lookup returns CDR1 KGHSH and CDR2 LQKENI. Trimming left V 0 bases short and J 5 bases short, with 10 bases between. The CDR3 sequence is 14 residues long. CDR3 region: CASSPPVVRETQYF. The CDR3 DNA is TGTGCCAGCTCACCACCAGTGGTTCGGGAGACCCAGTACTTC.

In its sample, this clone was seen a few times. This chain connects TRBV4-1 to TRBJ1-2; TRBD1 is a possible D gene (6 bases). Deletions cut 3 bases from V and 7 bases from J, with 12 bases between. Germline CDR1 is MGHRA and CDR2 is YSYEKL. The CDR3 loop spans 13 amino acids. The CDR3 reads CASSHVGGSGYTF. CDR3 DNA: TGCGCCAGCAGCCACGTCGGGGGCTCTGGCTACACCTTC.